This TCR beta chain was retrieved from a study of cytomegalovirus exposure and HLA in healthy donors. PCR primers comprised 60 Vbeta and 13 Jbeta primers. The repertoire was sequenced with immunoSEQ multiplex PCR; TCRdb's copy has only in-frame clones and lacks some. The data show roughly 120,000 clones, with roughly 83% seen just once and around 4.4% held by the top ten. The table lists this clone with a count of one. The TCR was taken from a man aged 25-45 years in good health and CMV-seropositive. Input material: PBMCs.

The CDR3 sequence is CASSDQGETYEQYF. CDR3 coding DNA: TGTGCCAGCAGTGACCAGGGGGAAACCTACGAGCAGTACTTC. This chain links TRBV2 with TRBJ2-7, with 7 bases fitting TRBD1. CDR1 is SNHLY, CDR2 FYNNEI, per germline. V lost 3 bases and J lost 2; bases outside the gene matches: 4. CDR3 size: 14 residues.